The 20 T cell receptor beta chains below come from one sample, sequenced in a study of beta chain features in type 1 diabetes. Investigators reverse transcribed all isolated RNA, so they sequenced expressed TCRB transcripts. Profiled with immunoSEQ multiplex PCR; TCRdb holds only in-frame clones, not every one. The sample lists tens of thousands of clones; under 35% were seen once. The sequenced sample consisted of stem cell memory CD4+ T cells from blood. The source of these receptors is a woman younger than 30 in good health.

CDR3 in amino acids: CASSFGVSSYNEQFF. The CDR3 nucleotides are TGCGCCAGCAGCTTCGGGGTCAGCTCCTACAATGAGCAGTTCTTC. The V and J genes are TRBV5-1 and TRBJ2-1; tentatively, D is TRBD2 (5 bases). Deletions cut 2 bases from V and 0 bases from J, with 9 bases between. Per the germline V gene, CDR1 is SGHRS and CDR2 is YFSETQ. The CDR3 consists of 15 residues.

V gene TRBV9 combines with J gene TRBJ2-5; D is perhaps TRBD2 (5 bases). The germline gives CDR1 SGDLS, CDR2 YYNGEE. Trimming took 0 bases from V and 1 from J, leaving 7 bases between them. This CDR3 contains 14 residues. CDR3 nucleotide sequence: TGTGCCAGCAGCGTAGCGACTATCCAAGAGACCCAGTACTTC. It codes for CASSVATIQETQYF. Complete variable domain (other parts from reference TRBV9 and TRBJ2-5): DSGVTQTPKHLITATGQRVTLRCSPRSGDLSVYWYQQSLDQGLQFLIQYYNGEERAKGNILERFSAQQFPDLHSELNLSSLELGDSALYFCASSVATIQETQYFGPGTRLLVL.

The chain has TRBV7-8 and TRBJ2-7; a weak D match, TRBD1 (6 bases). Per the germline V gene, CDR1 is SGHVS and CDR2 is FQNEAQ. The CDR3 is made up of 15 amino acids. The V end was cut by 5 bases, the J end by 3 bases, with 17 bases between. The CDR3 protein is CASSPIGADSYEQYF. The CDR3, as DNA: TGTGCCAGCAGCCCCATAGGGGCGGACAGCTACGAGCAGTACTTC.

To note about this clone: The identical CDR3 is also encoded by other nucleotide sequences in the sample. In nucleotides, the CDR3 is TGTGCCAGCGGATTGACACCAGTGGGCTCCTACAATGAGCAGTTCTTC. This translates into CASGLTPVGSYNEQFF. The J gene is TRBJ2-1, the V gene TRBV11-2, with no clear D. The CDR3 spans 16 residues. Deletions cut 8 bases from V and 0 bases from J, with 17 bases between. Germline-derived CDR1 and CDR2 are SGHAT and FQNNGV.

This chain joins TRBV7-2 and TRBJ1-5, with no clear D. There are 14 residues in the CDR3. Germline V gives CDR1 SGHTA, CDR2 FQGNSA. Trimming stripped 5 bases from V and 0 bases from J, with 8 bases between. CDR3 region: CASSPESSNQPQHF. The CDR3 DNA reads TGTGCCAGCAGCCCCGAGAGTAGCAATCAGCCCCAGCATTTT.

The count of this clone is one. V usage is TRBV7-3 and J usage is TRBJ2-1; the match to TRBD2 covers 11 bases. Looked up from germline, CDR1 is SGHTA and CDR2 is FQGTGA. The CDR3 runs to 14 residues. Trimming cost V 3 bases and J 7 bases; bases outside gene matches: 2. CDR3 DNA sequence: TGTGCCAGCAGCTTTAGCGGGGGGGCGAATGAGCAGTTCTTC. This sequence encodes CASSFSGGANEQFF.

The chain joins TRBV11-3 to TRBJ2-6; 9 bases line up with TRBD1. The CDR3 totals 16 residues. V was clipped by 5 bases and J by 2 bases; unmatched bases: 4. Germline V gene sequence: CDR1 SGHNT, CDR2 YENEEA. The CDR3: CASSETGGAGANVLTF. The CDR3, as DNA: TGTGCCAGCAGCGAAACAGGGGGCGCTGGGGCCAACGTCCTGACTTTC.

The genes are TRBV18 and TRBJ2-7, with 9 bases matching TRBD1. CDR3 length: 16 amino acids. V dropped 2 bases and J dropped 6; count of bases not matched to a gene: 11. Germline V gene sequence: CDR1 KGHSH, CDR2 LQKENI. The CDR3 nucleotides are TGTGCCAGCTCACCAAACCCGGGACAGGGTACCCTCGAGCAGTACTTC. Residues: CASSPNPGQGTLEQYF.

This chain joins TRBV4-3 and TRBJ2-3; D is perhaps TRBD2 (6 bases). Germline V gene data show CDR1 as LGHNA and CDR2 as YSLEER. The CDR3 is 17 residues long. V lost 0 bases and J lost 0, with 13 bases in between. The CDR3 loop reads CASSQDGTDQSTDTQYF. CDR3 nucleotides: TGCGCCAGCAGCCAAGACGGGACTGACCAGAGCACAGATACGCAGTATTTT.

The chain employs TRBV2 and TRBJ1-2; 8 nucleotides align to TRBD1. Looked up from germline, CDR1 is SNHLY and CDR2 is FYNNEI. Trimming at V came to 2 bases and at J to 13 bases, leaving 15 bases not matched to a gene. This CDR3 is built from 15 residues. The CDR3 protein is CASSEILGTGQGFTF. DNA for the CDR3: TGTGCCAGCAGTGAAATCCTCGGGACAGGTCAAGGTTTCACCTTC.

This clone was counted between two and nine times. CDR3 residues: CASSENTGNQPQHF. The CDR3 coding sequence is TGTGCCAGCAGCGAGAACACAGGCAATCAGCCCCAGCATTTT. This chain joins TRBV6-4 and TRBJ1-5; D gene ambiguous. Germline CDR1 and CDR2: MRHNA and SNTAGT. V lost 6 bases to trimming and J lost 2 bases, with 11 bases between them. The CDR3 length is 14 residues.

The V gene is TRBV9, the J gene TRBJ2-2, with 9 bases fitting TRBD1. The J segment lost 3 bases and the V segment lost 0 bases, leaving 6 bases of the junction unmatched. CDR1 SGDLS and CDR2 YYNGEE come from the germline V gene. The CDR3 is 17 amino acids. The CDR3: CASSVEAWTGDTGELFF. The CDR3 DNA follows: TGTGCCAGCAGCGTAGAGGCCTGGACAGGGGACACCGGGGAGCTGTTTTTT. The whole variable domain, filled in from reference TRBV9 and TRBJ2-2, reads DSGVTQTPKHLITATGQRVTLRCSPRSGDLSVYWYQQSLDQGLQFLIQYYNGEERAKGNILERFSAQQFPDLHSELNLSSLELGDSALYFCASSVEAWTGDTGELFFGEGSRLTVL.

This clone has just a few counts. The chain uses TRBV7-2 and TRBJ2-7; the match to TRBD1 covers 7 bases. The CDR3 runs to 13 residues. The germline CDR1 and CDR2 sequences are SGHTA and FQGNSA. With 2 bases clipped from V and 7 bases from J, the junction kept 5 bases outside the gene matches. CDR3 loop: CASSLTGVGEQYF. CDR3 DNA: TGTGCCAGCAGCTTAACAGGGGTTGGGGAGCAGTACTTC.

The chain is built from TRBV11-2 and TRBJ2-5; TRBD2 matches at 10 bases. This CDR3 comprises 16 residues. V lost 4 bases, J lost 5 bases, and 10 bases stayed unmatched. Germline V gives CDR1 SGHAT, CDR2 FQNNGV. The CDR3 loop is CASSSVAGGTSETQYF. The CDR3 nucleotides read TGTGCCAGCAGCTCCGTAGCGGGAGGTACCTCCGAGACCCAGTACTTC.

Only one count was recorded for this clone. The chain recombines TRBV7-9 with TRBJ2-3; D perhaps matches TRBD2 (7 bases). The CDR3 has 17 residues. The germline V gene has CDR1 SEHNR and CDR2 FQNEAQ (reference sequence). V was pared by 1 base and J by 0 bases, with 14 bases between. In nucleotides, the CDR3 is TGTGCCAGCAGCTTAGGGGCCGGGGGGCTTAGCACAGATACGCAGTATTTT. This codes for CASSLGAGGLSTDTQYF.

A note on this clone: One end of the junction is discordant with germline, which a read error may explain. V and J are TRBV6-6 and TRBJ2-1; the D gene is possibly TRBD1 (5 bases). Looked up from germline, CDR1 is MNHNY and CDR2 is SVGAGI (reference sequence). The length of the CDR3 is 16 residues. CDR3 sequence: CASRIPTATSDNEQFF. DNA of the CDR3: TGTGCCAGCAGGATCCCGACAGCCACCTCCGACAATGAGCAGTTCTTC.

This rearrangement joins TRBV5-1 to TRBJ1-2, with 7 bases matching TRBD1. This CDR3 comprises 12 residues. Germline V CDR1 and CDR2: SGHRS, YFSETQ. V was clipped by 2 bases and J by 6 bases; unmatched bases: 1. CDR3 residues: CASSFQGDGYTF. CDR3 sequence (DNA): TGCGCCAGCAGCTTCCAGGGGGATGGCTACACCTTC.

The CDR3 DNA follows: TGTGCCAGCAGTTACTCAGTAGCGGGGGGTAATGAGCAGTTCTTC. It specifies CASSYSVAGGNEQFF. V and J are TRBV6-5 and TRBJ2-1, with 10 bases lining up with TRBD2. CDR1 and CDR2 (germline): MNHEY, SVGAGI. CDR3 length equals 15 residues. The V and J ends lost 0 bases and 7 bases, in that order; junction bases with no gene match: 3.

The chain combines TRBV6-5 with TRBJ2-1; the D gene is possibly TRBD2 (6 bases). In germline, CDR1 is MNHEY, CDR2 SVGAGI. V lost 0 bases and J lost 10, with 7 bases in between. CDR3 size: 12 residues. CDR3 bases: TGTGCCAGCAGTTACTCGGGGGGAGAGCAGTTCTTC. This gives the protein CASSYSGGEQFF.

As for this clone: A read error may account for a junction end that differs from germline. The chain couples TRBV7-7 to TRBJ1-1; a possible D gene is TRBD1 (5 bases). The CDR3 runs 22 residues. CDR1 is SSHAT and CDR2 is FNYEAQ in the germline V gene (reference sequence). CDR3 amino acids: CASSLIPRPTDLNPGGNTEAFF. The CDR3 DNA reads TGTGCTAGCAGCTTAATCCCTCGACCGACCGACTTAAATCCGGGGGGGAACACTGAAGCTTTCTTT. Using reference TRBV7-7 and TRBJ1-1 for the parts outside the CDR3, the full variable domain is GAGVSQSPRYKVTKRGQDVTLRCDPISSHATLYWYQQALGQGPEFLTYFNYEAQPDKSGLPSDRFSAERPEGSISTLTIQRTEQRDSAMYRCASSLIPRPTDLNPGGNTEAFFGQGTRLTVV.